This TCR beta chain was profiled in a study of vaccination and CD4 T cells after COVID-19. There are a few counts of this clonotype. What it recognizes is unknown. Treatment here: roughly 10-day PBMC culture with coronavirus spike peptide pools or control peptides (ViraFEST assay). Each of days 3 and 7 saw half the medium replaced by fresh IL-2 medium. The Oncomine TCR Beta short-read assay was applied to DNA of cultured CD4+ T cells. TCRdb called the PCR reads again in MiXCR, with one record for every CDR3 protein. This table has around 16,000 distinct CDR3 sequences, 30% to 40% appearing once. This TCR was sampled from a human donor who received a COVID-19 vaccine. The material sequenced was CD4+ T cells from blood, cultured in vitro, taken before SARS-CoV-2 vaccination.

CDR3 region: CATSEGGGQGARETQYF. The CDR3, as DNA: TGTGCCACCAGTGAGGGGGGTGGACAGGGGGCCCGGGAGACCCAGTACTTC. The chain uses TRBV24-1 and TRBJ2-5, with TRBD1 matching over 11 bases. The V segment lost 4 bases and the J segment 5 bases; nucleotides outside the gene matches: 11. The CDR3 is 17 amino acids. Per germline, CDR1 KGHDR and CDR2 SFDVKD.